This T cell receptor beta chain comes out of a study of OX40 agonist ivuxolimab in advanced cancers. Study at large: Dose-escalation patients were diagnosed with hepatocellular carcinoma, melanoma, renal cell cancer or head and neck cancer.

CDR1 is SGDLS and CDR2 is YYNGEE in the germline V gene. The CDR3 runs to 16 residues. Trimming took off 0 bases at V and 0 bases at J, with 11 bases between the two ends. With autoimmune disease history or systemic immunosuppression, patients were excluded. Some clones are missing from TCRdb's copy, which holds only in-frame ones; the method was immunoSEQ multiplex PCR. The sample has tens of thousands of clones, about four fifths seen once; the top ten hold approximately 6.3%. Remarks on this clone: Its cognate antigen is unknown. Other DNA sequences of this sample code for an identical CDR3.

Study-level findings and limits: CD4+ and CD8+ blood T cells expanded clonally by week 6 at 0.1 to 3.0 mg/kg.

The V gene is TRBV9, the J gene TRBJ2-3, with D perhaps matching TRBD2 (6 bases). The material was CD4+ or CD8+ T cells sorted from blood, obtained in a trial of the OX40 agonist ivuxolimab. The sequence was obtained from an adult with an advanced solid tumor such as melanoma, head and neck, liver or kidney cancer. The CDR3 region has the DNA TGTGCCAGCAGCGTAGCCGGGGGTACTAGCACAGATACGCAGTATTTT. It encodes CASSVAGGTSTDTQYF.